This TCR beta chain was recovered during a study of tumor-infiltrating lymphocytes in primary liver carcinoma. About the study: T1-T3 N0M0 was the stage of the tumors, which were 4.2 to 10 cm across.

The study extracted blood RNA from unsorted whole blood and also extracted germline DNA. The patients lived with chronic HBV infection and had not yet received any treatment. In the case of this clonotype: Its antigen is not known.

A constant-region primer primed TCR beta cDNA synthesis from about 0.55 ug of total RNA. The TCR beta library was amplified through three nested multiplex PCR rounds in a modified ARM-PCR procedure. The first two PCR rounds used TRBV1-TRBV30 forward primers with a C-beta reverse primer, nine to eleven cycles each. TCRdb recomputed calls from the multiplex PCR reads with MiXCR, one row per CDR3 protein. Here the sample spans some 190,000 distinct CDR3 sequences, 50% to 75% being singletons. V dropped 3 bases and J dropped 14; count of bases not matched to a gene: 12. The CDR3 has 13 amino acids. Looked up from germline, CDR1 is SGHAT and CDR2 is FQNNGV. General study findings and limits: Bulk, unsorted sampling meant CD4+ and CD8+ repertoires went uncompared. Tumors had a top-250-clone fraction that was significantly higher than blood (p = 0.039).

The rearrangement links TRBV11-2 to TRBJ2-5; 7 bases line up with TRBD2. This sequence was found in a middle-aged man with primary liver carcinoma and hepatitis B virus infection. The sequenced sample was peripheral blood. CDR3 sequence reads: CASSLGPRLAAYF. The CDR3 DNA sequence: TGTGCCAGCAGCTTGGGCCCACGGCTAGCGGCTTACTTC. The variable domain in full, with the rest retrieved from reference TRBV11-2 and TRBJ2-5, is EAGVAQSPRYKIIEKRQSVAFWCNPISGHATLYWYQQILGQGPKLLIQFQNNGVVDDSQLPKDRFSAERLKGVDSTLKIQPAKLEDSAVYLCASSLGPRLAAYFGPGTRLLVL.